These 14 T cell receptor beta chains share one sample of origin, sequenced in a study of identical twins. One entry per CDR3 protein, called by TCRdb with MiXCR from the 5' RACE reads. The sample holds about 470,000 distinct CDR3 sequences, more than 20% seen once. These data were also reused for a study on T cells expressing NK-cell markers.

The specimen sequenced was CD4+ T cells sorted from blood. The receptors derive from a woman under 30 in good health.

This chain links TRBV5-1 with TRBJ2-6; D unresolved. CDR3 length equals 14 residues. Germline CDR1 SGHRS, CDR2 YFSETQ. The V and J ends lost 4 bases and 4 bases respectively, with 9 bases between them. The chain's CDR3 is CASSPTVGANVLTF. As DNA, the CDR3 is TGCGCCAGCAGCCCGACTGTGGGGGCCAACGTCCTGACTTTC.

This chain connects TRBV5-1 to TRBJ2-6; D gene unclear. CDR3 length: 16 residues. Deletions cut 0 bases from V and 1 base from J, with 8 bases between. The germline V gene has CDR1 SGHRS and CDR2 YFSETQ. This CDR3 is CASSLEPRSGANVLTF. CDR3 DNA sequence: TGCGCCAGCAGCTTGGAACCCCGGTCTGGGGCCAACGTCCTGACTTTC. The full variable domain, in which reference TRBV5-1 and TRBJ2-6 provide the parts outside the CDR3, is KAGVTQTPRYLIKTRGQQVTLSCSPISGHRSVSWYQQTPGQGLQFLFEYFSETQRNKGNFPGRFSGRQFSNSRSEMNVSTLELGDSALYLCASSLEPRSGANVLTFGAGSRLTVL.

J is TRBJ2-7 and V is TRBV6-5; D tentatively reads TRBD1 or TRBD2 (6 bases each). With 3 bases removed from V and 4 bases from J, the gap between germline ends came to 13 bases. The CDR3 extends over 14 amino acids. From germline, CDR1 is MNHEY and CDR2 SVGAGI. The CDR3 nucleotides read TGTGCCAGCAGTTATTGGGGGGCCGGTTACGAGCAGTACTTC. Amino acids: CASSYWGAGYEQYF.

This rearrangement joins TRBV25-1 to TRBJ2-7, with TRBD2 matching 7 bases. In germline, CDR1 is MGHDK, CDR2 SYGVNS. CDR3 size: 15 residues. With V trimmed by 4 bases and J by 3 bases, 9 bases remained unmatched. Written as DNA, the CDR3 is TGTGCCAGCAGTGCGAGCGGGGAAGGCCACTACGAGCAGTACTTC. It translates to CASSASGEGHYEQYF.

The CDR3 nucleotides are TGTGCCAGCAGCTTGTCTCCTGCCCACGAGCAGTACTTC. It encodes CASSLSPAHEQYF. The V call is TRBV5-4, the J call TRBJ2-7, with no clear D. The CDR3 is 13 amino acids. V was clipped by 1 base and J by 5 bases, with 10 bases between them. Germline V lookup: CDR1 SGHNT, CDR2 YYREEE (reference sequence).

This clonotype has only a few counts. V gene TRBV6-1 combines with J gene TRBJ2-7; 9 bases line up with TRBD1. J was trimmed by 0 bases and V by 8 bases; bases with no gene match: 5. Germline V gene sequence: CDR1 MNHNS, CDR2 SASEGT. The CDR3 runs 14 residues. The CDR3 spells CASAGTGHSYEQYF. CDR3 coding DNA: TGTGCCAGCGCCGGGACAGGGCACTCCTACGAGCAGTACTTC.

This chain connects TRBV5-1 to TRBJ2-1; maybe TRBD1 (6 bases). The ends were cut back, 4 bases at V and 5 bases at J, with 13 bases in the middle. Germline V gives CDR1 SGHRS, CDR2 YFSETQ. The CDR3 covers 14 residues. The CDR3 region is CASSVLTGNNEQFF. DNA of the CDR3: TGCGCCAGCAGCGTACTAACAGGGAACAATGAGCAGTTCTTC. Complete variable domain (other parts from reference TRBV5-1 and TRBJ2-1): KAGVTQTPRYLIKTRGQQVTLSCSPISGHRSVSWYQQTPGQGLQFLFEYFSETQRNKGNFPGRFSGRQFSNSRSEMNVSTLELGDSALYLCASSVLTGNNEQFFGPGTRLTVL.

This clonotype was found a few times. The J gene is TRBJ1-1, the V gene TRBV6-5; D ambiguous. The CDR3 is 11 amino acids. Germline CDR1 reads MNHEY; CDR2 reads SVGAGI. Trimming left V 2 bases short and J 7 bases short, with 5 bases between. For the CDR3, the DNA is TGTGCCAGCAGTTACGGCGGTGAAGCTTTCTTT. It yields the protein CASSYGGEAFF.

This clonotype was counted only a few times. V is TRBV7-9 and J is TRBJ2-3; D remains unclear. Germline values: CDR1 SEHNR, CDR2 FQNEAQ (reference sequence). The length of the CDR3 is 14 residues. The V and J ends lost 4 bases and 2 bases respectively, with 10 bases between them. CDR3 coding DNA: TGTGCCAGCAGCTCCGCGCCGTCCACAGATACGCAGTATTTT. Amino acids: CASSSAPSTDTQYF.

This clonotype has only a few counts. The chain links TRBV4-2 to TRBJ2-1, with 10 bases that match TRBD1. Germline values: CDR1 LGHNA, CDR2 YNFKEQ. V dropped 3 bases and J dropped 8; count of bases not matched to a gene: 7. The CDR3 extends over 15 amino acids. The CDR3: CASSQADRGLDEQFF. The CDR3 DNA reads TGTGCCAGCAGCCAGGCCGACAGGGGGCTGGATGAGCAGTTCTTC.

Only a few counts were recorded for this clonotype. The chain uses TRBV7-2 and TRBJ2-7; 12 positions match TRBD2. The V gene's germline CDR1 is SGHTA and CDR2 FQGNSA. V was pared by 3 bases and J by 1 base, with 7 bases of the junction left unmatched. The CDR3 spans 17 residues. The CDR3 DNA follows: TGTGCCAGCAGCTTTTGGGTCGGGACTAGCGGGTCCTACGAGCAGTACTTC. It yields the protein CASSFWVGTSGSYEQYF.

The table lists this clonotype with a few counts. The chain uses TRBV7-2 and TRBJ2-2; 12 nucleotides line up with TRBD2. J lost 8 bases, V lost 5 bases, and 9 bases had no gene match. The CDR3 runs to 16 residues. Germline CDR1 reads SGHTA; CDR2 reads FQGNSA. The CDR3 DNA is TGTGCCAGCAGCGGGCGACTAGCGGGAGTCGGAGGGGAGCTGTTTTTT. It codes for CASSGRLAGVGGELFF.

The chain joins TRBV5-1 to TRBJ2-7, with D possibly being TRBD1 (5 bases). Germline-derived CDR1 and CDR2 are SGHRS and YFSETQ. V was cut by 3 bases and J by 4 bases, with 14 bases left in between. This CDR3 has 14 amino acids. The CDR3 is CASSSAVTDYEQYF. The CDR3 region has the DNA TGCGCCAGCAGCTCGGCCGTGACAGATTACGAGCAGTACTTC.

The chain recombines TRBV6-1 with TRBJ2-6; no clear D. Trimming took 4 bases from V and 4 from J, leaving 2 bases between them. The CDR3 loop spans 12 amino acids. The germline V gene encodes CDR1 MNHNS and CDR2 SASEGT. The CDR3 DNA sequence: TGTGCCAGCAGTGTAGGGGCCAACGTCCTGACTTTC. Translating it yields CASSVGANVLTF.